This entry lists 5 T cell receptor beta chains sequenced from one sample in a study of cytomegalovirus exposure and HLA in healthy donors. This PCR relied on a set of 60 Vbeta primers and 13 Jbeta primers. Generated by immunoSEQ multiplex PCR, the TCRdb table keeps only in-frame clones and is missing some. The sample comprises 150,000 or so clones, approximately 80% of which are singletons, and roughly 2.1% rests with the top ten. Sequencing input: PBMCs. The receptor set was obtained from a man aged 45-60 years in good health and CMV-seropositive.

The chain joins TRBV5-1 to TRBJ2-3; no clear D. Germline assignment: CDR1 SGHRS and CDR2 YFSETQ. Deletions cut 1 base from V and 0 bases from J, with 12 bases between. The CDR3 consists of 16 residues. This CDR3 reads CASSLRSGLSTDTQYF. The CDR3 DNA reads TGCGCCAGCAGCTTGAGGTCAGGCCTTAGCACAGATACGCAGTATTTT.

The gene calls are TRBV6-5 and TRBJ2-1, with D uncertain. Germline lookup yields CDR1 MNHEY and CDR2 SVGAGI. Deletions cut 2 bases from V and 5 bases from J, with 7 bases between. The CDR3 is made up of 13 amino acids. CDR3 sequence: CASSYAFNNEQFF. The DNA of the CDR3 is TGTGCCAGCAGTTACGCGTTCAACAATGAGCAGTTCTTC.

This clone was seen more than once but under ten times. The chain uses TRBV30 and TRBJ1-1; the D gene is possibly TRBD1 (6 bases). The ends were cut back, 0 bases at V and 5 bases at J, with 13 bases in the middle. The germline V gene has CDR1 GTSNPN and CDR2 SVGIG (reference sequence). The CDR3 sequence is 14 residues long. The CDR3 region is CAWSVPGGPTEAFF. The CDR3 nucleotides are TGTGCCTGGAGTGTACCCGGGGGGCCTACTGAAGCTTTCTTT.

This chain connects TRBV7-8 to TRBJ1-1; D might be TRBD1 (6 bases). Germline V gene data show CDR1 as SGHVS and CDR2 as FQNEAQ. Trimming stripped 8 bases from V and 1 base from J, with 11 bases between. The CDR3 loop spans 13 amino acids. DNA of the CDR3: TGTGCCAGCGGGGGACACCCGAACACTGAAGCTTTCTTT. Amino acid sequence: CASGGHPNTEAFF. The variable domain in full, completed from reference TRBV7-8 and TRBJ1-1, reads GAGVSQSPRYKVAKRGQDVALRCDPISGHVSLFWYQQALGQGPEFLTYFQNEAQLDKSGLPSDRFFAERPEGSVSTLKIQRTQQEDSAVYLCASGGHPNTEAFFGQGTRLTVV.

This rearrangement joins TRBV6-5 to TRBJ1-4, with a weak D call TRBD1 (6 bases). The CDR3 runs 13 residues. Trimming left V 7 bases short and J 7 bases short, with 13 bases between. Germline CDR1 is MNHEY and CDR2 is SVGAGI. CDR3 nucleotides: TGTGCCAGCACGGGGGGGGCGGGTGAAAAACTGTTTTTT. Protein sequence: CASTGGAGEKLFF.